The 24 T cell receptor beta chains given below trace back to one sample, sequenced in a study of blood T cell repertoires in COVID-19. The method was immunoSEQ multiplex PCR; TCRdb's version includes in-frame clones alone and lacks a portion of them. This repertoire shows a few hundred thousand clones, around four fifths found once; its top ten account for 5.1%. The sequenced material came from peripheral blood. Receptors originate from a woman aged 60-70 years who had recovered from COVID-19.

Remarks on this clone: This sample also contains other DNA sequences that code for the same CDR3. The V and J genes are TRBV12-5 and TRBJ2-5, with 7 bases matching TRBD2. Germline-derived CDR1 and CDR2 are LGHNT and FRNRAP. This CDR3 spans 17 amino acids. V lost 1 base and J lost 3; bases outside the gene matches: 11. The CDR3 loop is CASGLAPRTSGEETQYF. The DNA for the CDR3 is TGTGCTAGTGGTTTGGCCCCTCGGACCAGCGGGGAAGAGACCCAGTACTTC.

This clone has just a few counts. The chain has TRBV7-3 and TRBJ2-5, with D maybe TRBD2 (6 bases). Germline V gene data show CDR1 as SGHTA and CDR2 as FQGTGA. V was shortened by 2 bases and J by 5 bases, with 15 bases between the two germline ends. The CDR3 totals 15 residues. The CDR3 loop is CASSLGENSGETQYF. The DNA of the CDR3 is TGTGCCAGCAGCTTAGGGGAAAACAGCGGGGAGACCCAGTACTTC. The full variable domain, completed using reference TRBV7-3 and TRBJ2-5, is GAGVSQTPSNKVTEKGKYVELRCDPISGHTALYWYRQSLGQGPEFLIYFQGTGAADDSGLPNDRFFAVRPEGSVSTLKIQRTERGDSAVYLCASSLGENSGETQYFGPGTRLLVL.

The chain links TRBV2 to TRBJ1-4; 8 nucleotides align to TRBD1. Germline values: CDR1 SNHLY, CDR2 FYNNEI. Trimming at V came to 2 bases and at J to 3 bases, leaving 5 bases not matched to a gene. This CDR3 has 16 amino acids. The CDR3 DNA is TGTGCCAGCAGTGAAATGCAGGGGGCATCTAATGAAAAACTGTTTTTT. It yields the protein CASSEMQGASNEKLFF.

The V call is TRBV27, the J call TRBJ1-6, with D perhaps matching TRBD1 (5 bases). In germline, CDR1 is MNHEY, CDR2 SMNVEV (reference sequence). The CDR3 consists of 13 residues. V was cut by 4 bases and J by 13 bases, with 14 bases left in between. The CDR3 reads CASSWAGNHPLHF. Written as DNA, the CDR3 is TGTGCCAGCAGTTGGGCAGGGAACCATCCCCTCCACTTT.

The rearrangement links TRBV11-2 to TRBJ1-1; unclear D gene. In germline, CDR1 is SGHAT, CDR2 FQNNGV. With 1 base removed from V and 6 bases from J, the gap between germline ends came to 12 bases. This CDR3 is 14 amino acids long. CDR3 in amino acids: CASSLGRVEAEAFF. CDR3 coding DNA: TGTGCCAGCAGCTTAGGTCGGGTGGAGGCTGAAGCTTTCTTT.

The genes are TRBV7-6 and TRBJ2-5; 9 nucleotides line up with TRBD1. CDR3 length equals 14 residues. V lost 4 bases and J lost 3; bases outside the gene matches: 3. Germline V gene data show CDR1 as SGHVS and CDR2 as FNYEAQ. In nucleotides, the CDR3 is TGTGCCAGCAGCTCCCGGACAGGGGAAGAGACCCAGTACTTC. This encodes CASSSRTGEETQYF.

The chain joins TRBV19 to TRBJ2-7; 9 bases are a match to TRBD1. The CDR3 runs 17 residues. Germline trimming cut 3 bases from V and 7 bases from J; bases unmatched to any gene: 16. CDR1 is LNHDA and CDR2 is SQIVND in the germline V gene (reference sequence). The CDR3 spells CASSMGGQGYLSSEQYF. CDR3 coding DNA: TGTGCCAGTAGTATGGGGGGACAGGGATACCTCTCGAGTGAGCAGTACTTC.

The rearrangement joins TRBV15 to TRBJ2-5, with D possibly TRBD1 on 6 matching bases. The germline gives CDR1 LNHNV, CDR2 YYDKDF (reference sequence). This CDR3 has 16 amino acids. V shed 0 bases and J shed 1 base, with 12 bases lying between them. CDR3 sequence reads: CATSRDLDRPQETQYF. CDR3 in DNA: TGTGCCACCAGCAGAGACCTGGACAGACCCCAAGAGACCCAGTACTTC.

V usage is TRBV7-2 and J usage is TRBJ1-5; maybe TRBD1 (6 bases). The CDR3 extends over 14 amino acids. With 5 bases removed from V and 4 bases from J, the gap between germline ends came to 12 bases. Germline V gene data show CDR1 as SGHTA and CDR2 as FQGNSA. CDR3 DNA: TGTGCCAGCAGCACAGGGCACGGTAATCAGCCCCAGCATTTT. Translating gives CASSTGHGNQPQHF.

The chain has TRBV6-5 and TRBJ2-3, with D possibly TRBD1 on 6 matching bases. Trimming stripped 6 bases from V and 5 bases from J, with 15 bases between. This CDR3 contains 14 residues. Germline-derived CDR1 and CDR2 are MNHEY and SVGAGI. CDR3 amino acids: CASRTGSWRDTQYF. Here the CDR3 DNA reads TGTGCCAGCAGAACAGGGAGTTGGCGAGATACGCAGTATTTT.

The chain carries TRBV6-1 and TRBJ2-7; possibly TRBD2 for D (6 bases). V lost 3 bases to trimming and J lost 0 bases, with 12 bases between them. The CDR3 runs 15 residues. In germline, CDR1 is MNHNS, CDR2 SASEGT. The CDR3 region is CASSEGLSSSYEQYF. DNA for the CDR3: TGTGCCAGCAGTGAGGGACTCTCGAGCTCCTACGAGCAGTACTTC.

V and J are TRBV25-1 and TRBJ2-5; TRBD2 is a possible D gene (7 bases). The CDR3 runs 16 residues. V lost 1 base to trimming and J lost 2 bases, with 14 bases between them. Germline V gene lookup returns CDR1 MGHDK and CDR2 SYGVNS. CDR3 residues: CASSEWGASGQETQYF. The CDR3 DNA reads as TGTGCCAGCAGTGAATGGGGGGCTAGCGGTCAAGAGACCCAGTACTTC.

This clone was observed once. This rearrangement joins TRBV7-9 to TRBJ2-3, with a weak D call TRBD2 (5 bases). The germline V gene encodes CDR1 SEHNR and CDR2 FQNEAQ (reference sequence). With 5 bases removed from V and 0 bases from J, the gap between germline ends came to 15 bases. The CDR3 consists of 16 residues. In DNA, the CDR3 is TGTGCCAGCAGCCGAGCGACTATTATAAGCACAGATACGCAGTATTTT. As protein: CASSRATIISTDTQYF.

The CDR3: CASRSGTQFYGYTF. The CDR3 bases are TGTGCCAGCAGGTCCGGGACACAATTCTATGGCTACACCTTC. V and J are TRBV7-2 and TRBJ1-2, with a weak D call TRBD1 (6 bases). This CDR3 region has 14 residues. Germline lookup yields CDR1 SGHTA and CDR2 FQGNSA. V lost 6 bases, J lost 4 bases, and 15 bases lay in between.

The rearrangement joins TRBV9 to TRBJ1-1; 9 bases are shared with TRBD1. J lost 1 base, V lost 2 bases, and 3 bases had no gene match. CDR3 length: 15 amino acids. Per the germline V gene, CDR1 is SGDLS and CDR2 is YYNGEE. The CDR3 DNA sequence: TGTGCCAGCAGCGTTCTGGGACAGGGGAACACTGAAGCTTTCTTT. It translates to CASSVLGQGNTEAFF.

The chain recombines TRBV15 with TRBJ2-1; D unclear. V lost 0 bases and J lost 7, with 16 bases in between. This CDR3 is built from 16 residues. CDR1 and CDR2 from the germline V gene are LNHNV and YYDKDF (reference sequence). The chain's CDR3 is CATSRDVRNRDNEQFF. The CDR3 DNA sequence: TGTGCCACCAGCAGAGACGTCAGGAACAGAGATAATGAGCAGTTCTTC.

About this clone: The same CDR3 can be traced to other DNA sequences in this sample. The V and J genes are TRBV9 and TRBJ2-7; 9 nucleotides match TRBD1. The V and J ends lost 0 bases and 3 bases, in that order; junction bases with no gene match: 4. CDR3 size: 15 residues. The germline V gene encodes CDR1 SGDLS and CDR2 YYNGEE. The CDR3 nucleotides are TGTGCCAGCAGCGTAGCTCCGGGACAGGGCTACGAGCAGTACTTC. Protein: CASSVAPGQGYEQYF. The variable domain in full, with the rest retrieved from reference TRBV9 and TRBJ2-7, is DSGVTQTPKHLITATGQRVTLRCSPRSGDLSVYWYQQSLDQGLQFLIQYYNGEERAKGNILERFSAQQFPDLHSELNLSSLELGDSALYFCASSVAPGQGYEQYFGPGTRLTVT.

V and J are TRBV5-1 and TRBJ2-5; D is unclear. Per germline, CDR1 SGHRS and CDR2 YFSETQ. This CDR3 is 11 amino acids long. Trimming took 4 bases from V and 5 from J, leaving 6 bases between them. This CDR3 reads CASSLEETQYF. The CDR3 DNA follows: TGCGCCAGCAGCCTAGAGGAGACCCAGTACTTC. Full variable domain (outside the CDR3, taken from reference TRBV5-1 and TRBJ2-5): KAGVTQTPRYLIKTRGQQVTLSCSPISGHRSVSWYQQTPGQGLQFLFEYFSETQRNKGNFPGRFSGRQFSNSRSEMNVSTLELGDSALYLCASSLEETQYFGPGTRLLVL.

This clone was counted once. The chain recombines TRBV27 with TRBJ2-5; the match to TRBD1 covers 7 bases. The CDR3 is 15 residues long. Trimming took 0 bases from V and 6 from J; bases not matched to a gene: 7. Germline V gene sequence: CDR1 MNHEY, CDR2 SMNVEV (reference sequence). The CDR3: CASSLSIQGKKTQYF. The CDR3 bases are TGTGCCAGCAGTTTATCGATACAGGGGAAGAAGACCCAGTACTTC.

This clone occurred many times. CDR3 nucleotides: TGTGCCAGCAGGTCGACAGGTGGGGATGAAAAACTGTTTTTT. Amino acids: CASRSTGGDEKLFF. V usage is TRBV3-1 (or the pseudogene TRBV3-2) and J usage is TRBJ1-4, with D maybe TRBD1 (6 bases). The CDR3 runs 14 residues. Per germline, CDR1 LGHDT and CDR2 YNNKEL (reference sequence). V shed 6 bases and J shed 6 bases, with 14 bases lying between them.

The chain joins TRBV7-2 to TRBJ2-7; a weak D match, TRBD2 (6 bases). The germline V gene encodes CDR1 SGHTA and CDR2 FQGNSA. Trimming stripped 4 bases from V and 3 bases from J, with 13 bases between. CDR3 length: 14 residues. The CDR3 DNA sequence: TGTGCCAGCAGCTGGGAGAGGGGAGGCTACGAGCAGTACTTC. This encodes CASSWERGGYEQYF.

This clone showed up just once. The V call is TRBV10-3, the J call TRBJ2-7; the D gene is possibly TRBD2 (7 bases). This CDR3 spans 14 amino acids. Germline CDR1 ENHRY, CDR2 SYGVKD. V was clipped by 5 bases and J by 2 bases, with 13 bases between them. The CDR3 sequence: CAISSGTLPYEQYF. Here the CDR3 DNA reads TGTGCCATCAGTAGCGGGACACTTCCCTACGAGCAGTACTTC.

This chain joins TRBV11-2 and TRBJ2-3, with D uncertain. This CDR3 is 14 amino acids long. The germline CDR1 and CDR2 sequences are SGHAT and FQNNGV. With 5 bases removed from V and 6 bases from J, the gap between germline ends came to 15 bases. DNA of the CDR3: TGTGCCAGCAGCCGAGGTAGCAGTATGGATACGCAGTATTTT. It specifies CASSRGSSMDTQYF. The variable domain in full, completed from reference TRBV11-2 and TRBJ2-3, reads EAGVAQSPRYKIIEKRQSVAFWCNPISGHATLYWYQQILGQGPKLLIQFQNNGVVDDSQLPKDRFSAERLKGVDSTLKIQPAKLEDSAVYLCASSRGSSMDTQYFGPGTRLTVL.

The CDR3 spells CASSQDLGTGNYGYTF. As DNA, the CDR3 is TGTGCCAGCAGCCAAGATTTAGGCACGGGGAACTATGGCTACACCTTC. The genes are TRBV14 and TRBJ1-2, with D unresolved. The V gene lost 0 bases and the J gene lost 2 bases, with 13 bases spanning the gap. The germline V gene encodes CDR1 SGHDN and CDR2 FVKESK. The CDR3 length is 16 residues.